This TCR beta chain was found in a study of blood T cell repertoires in COVID-19. Study background: Material from acute and convalescent COVID-19 was sourced from the United States, Italy and Spain. PBMCs, B-cell-depleted T cells, or T cells were the source of the cDNA or gDNA that made up the material.

In the original processing: Amplification of reference gene primers was used by the study to estimate nucleated cell counts. Sequencing used immunoSEQ multiplex PCR; TCRdb keeps in-frame clones, though not all of them. V, J and clone size are taken as reported in that table, and D and trimming were inferred from the DNA itself. The table shows about 36,000 clones, with around four fifths occurring only once. There are 12 residues in the CDR3. Trimming removed 5 bases at V and 4 bases at J, with 8 bases between. CDR1 SGHNT and CDR2 YYREEE come from the germline V gene (reference sequence). The chain carries TRBV5-4 and TRBJ2-3, with D possibly being TRBD2 (5 bases). The sequencing input was peripheral blood. The sequence came from a human donor in a cohort sampled during active COVID-19. The CDR3 reads CASSSDSDTQYF. The CDR3 coding sequence is TGTGCCAGCAGTTCGGACTCAGATACGCAGTATTTT. The full variable domain, completed using reference TRBV5-4 and TRBJ2-3, is ETGVTQSPTHLIKTRGQQVTLRCSSQSGHNTVSWYQQALGQGPQFIFQYYREEENGRGNFPPRFSGLQFPNYSSELNVNALELDDSALYLCASSSDSDTQYFGPGTRLTVL.